The source of this T cell receptor (beta chain) is a study of metastatic and nonmetastatic thyroid tumors. Thyroid surgery had not been preceded by any treatment in any patient. Through MiXCR, TCRdb re-clonotyped the PCR reads. The sample has tens of thousands of clones, about a fifth seen once. Germline values: CDR1 MDHEN, CDR2 SYDVKM. Trimming removed 7 bases from V and 4 bases from J; junction bases left unmatched: 5. The CDR3 extends over 15 amino acids. This clone was counted a few times. The identical CDR3 is also encoded by other nucleotide sequences in the sample. The receptor was isolated from a female donor with papillary thyroid cancer or a benign thyroid nodule (not recorded which). Some clones in this sample may be carry-over from other donors' samples. This chain joins TRBV28 and TRBJ1-6; 9 bases fit TRBD1. The sample comprised blood. In DNA, the CDR3 is TGTGCCAGCACAAAGACAGGGGGTTATAATTCACCCCTCCACTTT. Amino acid sequence: CASTKTGGYNSPLHF.